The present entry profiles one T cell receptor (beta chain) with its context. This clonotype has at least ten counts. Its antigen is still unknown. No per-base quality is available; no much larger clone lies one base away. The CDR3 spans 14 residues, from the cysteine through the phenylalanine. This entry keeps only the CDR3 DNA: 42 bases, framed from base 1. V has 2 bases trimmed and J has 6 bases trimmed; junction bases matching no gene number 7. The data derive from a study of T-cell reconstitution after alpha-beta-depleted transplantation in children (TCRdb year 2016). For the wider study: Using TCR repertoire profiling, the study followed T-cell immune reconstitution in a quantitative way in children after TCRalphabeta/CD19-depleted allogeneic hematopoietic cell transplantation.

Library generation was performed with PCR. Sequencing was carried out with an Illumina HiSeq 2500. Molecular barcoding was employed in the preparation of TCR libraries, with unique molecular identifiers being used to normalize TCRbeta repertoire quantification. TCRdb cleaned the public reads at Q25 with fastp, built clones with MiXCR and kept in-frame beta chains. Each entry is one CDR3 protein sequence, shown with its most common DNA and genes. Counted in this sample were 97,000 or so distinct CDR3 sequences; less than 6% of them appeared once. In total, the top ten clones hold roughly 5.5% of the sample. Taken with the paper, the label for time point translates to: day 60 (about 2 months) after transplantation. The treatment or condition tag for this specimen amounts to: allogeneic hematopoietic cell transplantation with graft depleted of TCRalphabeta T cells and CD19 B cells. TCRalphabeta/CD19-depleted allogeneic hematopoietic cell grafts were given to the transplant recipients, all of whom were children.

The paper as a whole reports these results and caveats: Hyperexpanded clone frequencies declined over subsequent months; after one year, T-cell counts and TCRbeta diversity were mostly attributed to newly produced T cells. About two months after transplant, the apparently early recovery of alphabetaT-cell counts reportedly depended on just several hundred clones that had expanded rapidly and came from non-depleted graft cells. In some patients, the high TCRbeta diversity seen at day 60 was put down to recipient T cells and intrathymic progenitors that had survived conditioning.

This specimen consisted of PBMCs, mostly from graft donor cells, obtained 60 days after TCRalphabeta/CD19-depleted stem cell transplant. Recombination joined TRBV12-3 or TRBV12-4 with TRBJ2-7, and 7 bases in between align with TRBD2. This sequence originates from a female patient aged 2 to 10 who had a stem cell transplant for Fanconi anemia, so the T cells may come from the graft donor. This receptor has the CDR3 CASSLFGGRGEQYF. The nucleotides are TGTGCCAGCAGTTTATTTGGTGGGAGGGGCGAGCAGTACTTC.